These 32 T cell receptor beta chains were all obtained from the same sample, sequenced in a study of blood T cell repertoires in COVID-19. TCRdb's copy holds only in-frame clones and misses some; the assay was immunoSEQ multiplex PCR. The sample shows 270,000 or so clones, about nine tenths of them seen only once. Sample: peripheral blood. All receptors derive from a woman in her 30s with active or convalescent COVID-19.

This rearrangement joins TRBV5-6 to TRBJ1-2; 9 bases align to TRBD1. CDR3 length: 15 amino acids. Trimming took 4 bases from V and 3 from J; bases not matched to a gene: 7. Looked up from germline, CDR1 is SGHDT and CDR2 is YYEEEE. CDR3 nucleotide sequence: TGTGCCAGCAGCGCCAAGACAGGGGGGTACTATGGCTACACCTTC. Amino acids: CASSAKTGGYYGYTF.

This rearrangement joins TRBV7-9 to TRBJ1-2; TRBD1 aligns across 9 bases. There are 15 residues in the CDR3. The V gene's germline CDR1 is SEHNR and CDR2 FQNEAQ (reference sequence). J was trimmed by 2 bases and V by 5 bases; bases with no gene match: 6. The CDR3: CASSPDRGINYGYTF. The CDR3, as DNA: TGTGCCAGCAGCCCGGACAGGGGCATCAACTATGGCTACACCTTC.

The chain couples TRBV6-6 to TRBJ2-2; D perhaps matches TRBD2 (6 bases). V was cut by 5 bases and J by 7 bases, with 14 bases left in between. CDR3 length equals 14 residues. CDR1 and CDR2 from the germline V gene are MNHNY and SVGAGI (reference sequence). The CDR3 coding sequence is TGTGCCAGCAGTCTAATATCGGGAGTCGGGGAGCTGTTTTTT. Translation gives CASSLISGVGELFF.

This clone was found once. The gene calls are TRBV18 and TRBJ1-2, with D tentatively TRBD1 (5 bases). In germline, CDR1 is KGHSH, CDR2 LQKENI. V lost 3 bases, J lost 0 bases, and 8 bases lay in between. The CDR3 length is 14 residues. The CDR3 protein is CASSPDSPNYGYTF. CDR3 nucleotide sequence: TGTGCCAGCTCACCCGACAGTCCTAACTATGGCTACACCTTC. The full variable domain, with the rest looked up from reference TRBV18 and TRBJ1-2, is NAGVMQNPRHLVRRRGQEARLRCSPMKGHSHVYWYRQLPEEGLKFMVYLQKENIIDESGMPKERFSAEFPKEGPSILRIQQVVRGDSAAYFCASSPDSPNYGYTFGSGTRLTVV.

This sequence joins TRBV3-1 (or the pseudogene TRBV3-2) and TRBJ2-5; D is possibly TRBD2 (6 bases). Trimming removed 4 bases from V and 2 bases from J, with 17 bases in between. The CDR3 runs to 16 residues. Germline V gene sequence: CDR1 LGHDT, CDR2 YNNKEL (reference sequence). The chain's CDR3 is CASSPRPVGGQETQYF. Written as DNA, the CDR3 is TGTGCCAGCAGCCCAAGACCTGTCGGGGGACAAGAGACCCAGTACTTC.

This clone was detected only once. This chain connects TRBV21-1 to TRBJ1-2; the D call of TRBD1 is as the table states it, not checked on the DNA. TRBV21-1 represents a pseudogene. This CDR3 spans 21 amino acids. The CDR3 coding sequence is TGTGCCAGCAGCAAAGGGGGCAAAGTGGGCCCGACCTCGTCATTTAACTATGGCTACACCTTC. The encoded protein is CASSKGGKVGPTSSFNYGYTF.

This clone turned up a few times. In nucleotides, the CDR3 is TGTGCCAGCAGCCCCTATAGGGGGGGGCAAGGGACCTACGAGCAGTACTTC. It specifies CASSPYRGGQGTYEQYF. The chain employs TRBV7-6 and TRBJ2-7, with D maybe TRBD2 (7 bases). The CDR3 has 17 amino acids. Trimming removed 5 bases from V and 2 bases from J, with 22 bases in between. Germline values: CDR1 SGHVS, CDR2 FNYEAQ.

The gene calls are TRBV20-1 and TRBJ1-6; 7 nucleotides align to TRBD1. Germline CDR1 reads DFQATT; CDR2 reads SNEGSKA (reference sequence). The CDR3 runs to 10 residues. Trimming removed 7 bases from V and 18 bases from J; junction bases left unmatched: 9. Written as DNA, the CDR3 is TGCAGTGTATACCGGGACAGAGCCCACTTT. It encodes CSVYRDRAHF.

This chain links TRBV4-1 with TRBJ1-1; D call uncertain. The CDR3 spans 12 residues. Looked up from germline, CDR1 is MGHRA and CDR2 is YSYEKL. V was trimmed by 3 bases and J by 4 bases, leaving 6 bases between them. The CDR3 here is CASSHFSTEAFF. CDR3 sequence (DNA): TGCGCCAGCAGCCATTTCTCCACTGAAGCTTTCTTT.

The chain combines TRBV9 with TRBJ2-7; D is possibly TRBD2 (7 bases). Between the trimmed V and J ends, which lost 2 bases and 0 bases, there was a span of 12 bases. The CDR3 has 15 residues. Germline V gene data show CDR1 as SGDLS and CDR2 as YYNGEE. CDR3 in amino acids: CASSVGGAVSYEQYF. The CDR3 coding sequence is TGTGCCAGCAGCGTTGGGGGGGCGGTCTCCTACGAGCAGTACTTC.

This chain links TRBV10-1 with TRBJ2-2; TRBD1 aligns across 9 bases. The CDR3 is made up of 17 amino acids. Germline V gives CDR1 WNHNN, CDR2 SYGVQD (reference sequence). V lost 6 bases and J lost 6; bases outside the gene matches: 14. CDR3 loop: CASRKQWDRVLAGELFF. For the CDR3, the DNA is TGCGCCAGCAGGAAACAGTGGGACAGGGTACTTGCCGGGGAGCTGTTTTTT.

CDR3 sequence reads: CASSLGRGPTEAFF. The CDR3 bases are TGTGCCAGCAGTTTAGGCAGGGGGCCCACTGAAGCTTTCTTT. The V gene is TRBV27, the J gene TRBJ1-1; TRBD1 matches 8 bases. This CDR3 has 14 residues. From germline, CDR1 is MNHEY and CDR2 SMNVEV (reference sequence). The J segment lost 4 bases and the V segment lost 2 bases, leaving 3 bases of the junction unmatched.

The chain joins TRBV18 to TRBJ2-7; D ambiguous. This CDR3 comprises 14 residues. Trimming stripped 7 bases from V and 0 bases from J, with 13 bases between. Germline CDR1 is KGHSH and CDR2 is LQKENI. The CDR3 here is CASFASQSSYEQYF. The CDR3 DNA reads TGTGCCAGCTTCGCCAGTCAAAGCTCCTACGAGCAGTACTTC.

In this sample, this clone turned up once. The chain combines TRBV25-1 with TRBJ2-7; TRBD1 agrees at 7 bases. There are 14 residues in the CDR3. V was pared by 3 bases and J by 2 bases, with 4 bases of the junction left unmatched. The germline CDR1 and CDR2 sequences are MGHDK and SYGVNS. This chain's CDR3 is CASSERQGAYEQYF. DNA for the CDR3: TGTGCCAGCAGTGAGCGGCAGGGGGCCTACGAGCAGTACTTC.

The chain carries TRBV7-2 and TRBJ2-5; D is perhaps TRBD2 (5 bases). Trimming removed 5 bases at V and 2 bases at J, with 12 bases between. The V gene's germline CDR1 is SGHTA and CDR2 FQGNSA. The CDR3 is made up of 14 amino acids. CDR3 in DNA: TGTGCCAGCAGCCAGTGGACTGAACAAGAGACCCAGTACTTC. It yields the protein CASSQWTEQETQYF.

V usage is TRBV28 and J usage is TRBJ2-1; D is uncertain. The germline V gene has CDR1 MDHEN and CDR2 SYDVKM. The CDR3 sequence is 13 residues long. Trimming took 3 bases from V and 1 from J, leaving 4 bases between them. The CDR3 DNA is TGTGCCAGCAGTTTCGGGTCCTACAATGAGCAGTTCTTC. Its protein product is CASSFGSYNEQFF.

The chain joins TRBV6-2 or TRBV6-3 to TRBJ1-2; 8 bases agree with TRBD1. V shed 4 bases and J 6 bases; nucleotides not matched to a gene: 10. CDR3 length: 15 amino acids. Germline assignment: CDR1 MNHEY and CDR2 SVGEGT. The CDR3 protein is CASSSLPGQGDGYTF. The CDR3 DNA follows: TGTGCCAGCAGTTCCCTTCCCGGACAGGGAGATGGCTACACCTTC.

The CDR3 reads CASSLRLTGTSNEKLFF. The CDR3 DNA is TGTGCCAGCAGCTTAAGGTTAACCGGGACATCAAATGAAAAACTGTTTTTT. The chain recombines TRBV7-8 with TRBJ1-4, with D tentatively TRBD1 (6 bases). The CDR3 has 17 residues. With 2 bases removed from V and 5 bases from J, the gap between germline ends came to 18 bases. CDR1 is SGHVS, CDR2 FQNEAQ, per germline.

This chain connects TRBV5-1 to TRBJ1-1, with D unclear. The CDR3 loop spans 12 amino acids. Germline V CDR1 and CDR2: SGHRS, YFSETQ. V was pared by 4 bases and J by 6 bases, with 10 bases between. Here the CDR3 reads CASSQDGAEAFF. In DNA, the CDR3 is TGCGCCAGCAGCCAGGACGGGGCTGAAGCTTTCTTT.

The table lists this clone with a count of one. V and J are TRBV4-1 and TRBJ1-4; tentative D call: TRBD1 (6 bases). CDR1 is MGHRA and CDR2 is YSYEKL in the germline V gene. V lost 0 bases and J lost 7, with 12 bases in between. The CDR3 consists of 15 residues. CDR3 region: CASSQDWGLGEKLFF. The CDR3, as DNA: TGCGCCAGCAGCCAAGATTGGGGGCTGGGTGAAAAACTGTTTTTT.

This clone was counted once. The J gene is TRBJ1-1, the V gene TRBV10-2; 7 positions agree with TRBD1. Germline CDR1 and CDR2: WSHSY and SAAADI. V dropped 3 bases and J dropped 1; count of bases not matched to a gene: 8. There are 16 residues in the CDR3. The CDR3 nucleotides read TGCGCCAGCAGTGATGGTCCAGGGGGATCGAACACTGAAGCTTTCTTT. It specifies CASSDGPGGSNTEAFF.

This sequence joins TRBV3-1 (or the pseudogene TRBV3-2) and TRBJ2-3, with 9 bases aligning to TRBD1. V shed 3 bases, J shed 2 bases, and the junction held 9 bases outside the gene matches. CDR3 length equals 17 residues. Germline values: CDR1 LGHDT, CDR2 YNNKEL (reference sequence). The DNA for the CDR3 is TGTGCCAGCAGCCACTTGGACAGGGGACCATTCACAGATACGCAGTATTTT. Its translation: CASSHLDRGPFTDTQYF.

The rearrangement uses TRBV19 and TRBJ1-5, with TRBD1 matching 7 bases. Trimming took 5 bases from V and 4 from J; bases not matched to a gene: 5. There are 14 residues in the CDR3. Per the germline V gene, CDR1 is LNHDA and CDR2 is SQIVND (reference sequence). The CDR3 region is CASSGTGANQPQHF. CDR3 in DNA: TGTGCCAGTAGTGGAACAGGGGCAAATCAGCCCCAGCATTTT.

The chain carries TRBV6-5 and TRBJ1-2; TRBD1 might be the D (5 bases). The V end was cut by 10 bases, the J end by 7 bases, with 16 bases between. This CDR3 region has 12 residues. CDR1 is MNHEY and CDR2 is SVGAGI in the germline V gene. This CDR3 reads CATFGGGGGYTF. The DNA for the CDR3 is TGTGCCACCTTCGGGGGGGGTGGTGGCTACACCTTC.

The rearrangement links TRBV27 to TRBJ1-6; 7 nucleotides agree with TRBD1. This CDR3 spans 14 amino acids. Trimming cost V 9 bases and J 3 bases; bases outside gene matches: 5. The germline gives CDR1 MNHEY, CDR2 SMNVEV (reference sequence). The CDR3 nucleotides read TGTGCCAGTCACAACAGGGGCTATAATTCACCCCTCCACTTT. This encodes CASHNRGYNSPLHF.

The chain is built from TRBV28 and TRBJ1-2, with D perhaps matching TRBD1 (5 bases). This CDR3 spans 13 amino acids. Trimming cost V 4 bases and J 4 bases, with 10 bases left between them. Per germline, CDR1 MDHEN and CDR2 SYDVKM. The chain's CDR3 is CASSSQGGYGYTF. The CDR3 DNA reads TGTGCCAGCAGTTCTCAGGGAGGCTATGGCTACACCTTC.

The chain couples TRBV5-4 to TRBJ2-7, with 7 bases fitting TRBD1. In germline, CDR1 is SGHNT, CDR2 YYREEE (reference sequence). This CDR3 has 12 residues. After removal of 0 bases from V and 9 bases from J, the junction contained 3 bases not matched to a gene. The CDR3 loop reads CASSLVQGVQYF. CDR3 nucleotides: TGTGCCAGCAGCTTGGTTCAGGGGGTGCAGTACTTC.

This chain uses TRBV29-1 with TRBJ2-7; D is possibly TRBD2 (7 bases). The CDR3 covers 15 residues. CDR1 and CDR2 from the germline V gene are SQVTM and ANQGSEA. The V and J ends lost 7 bases and 9 bases respectively, with 28 bases between them. The chain's CDR3 is CSARGGPGTTSGQYF. The DNA of the CDR3 is TGCAGCGCGAGGGGGGGTCCGGGTACTACGAGCGGGCAGTACTTC.

This rearrangement joins TRBV7-8 to TRBJ2-1, with a tentative D call TRBD1 (6 bases). The CDR3 sequence is 13 residues long. The V and J ends lost 5 bases and 10 bases respectively, with 15 bases between them. Germline lookup yields CDR1 SGHVS and CDR2 FQNEAQ. In DNA form, the CDR3 reads TGTGCCAGCAGCCCCGGACAGAGGGGGGAGCAGTTCTTC. Translated: CASSPGQRGEQFF.

The V call is TRBV27, the J call TRBJ2-5, with D hard to call. CDR3 length equals 15 residues. Germline CDR1 reads MNHEY; CDR2 reads SMNVEV (reference sequence). The ends were cut back, 5 bases at V and 4 bases at J, with 17 bases in the middle. This CDR3 reads CASSRKAYPGETQYF. CDR3 in DNA: TGTGCCAGCAGTCGCAAAGCATACCCGGGAGAGACCCAGTACTTC.

V gene TRBV6-5 combines with J gene TRBJ1-3; the match to TRBD1 covers 7 bases. CDR1 is MNHEY, CDR2 SVGAGI, per germline. CDR3 length: 15 amino acids. J lost 2 bases, V lost 6 bases, and 7 bases had no gene match. The CDR3 protein is CASRASQGAGNTIYF. DNA of the CDR3: TGTGCCAGCAGAGCTTCCCAGGGGGCTGGAAACACCATATATTTT.

CDR3 nucleotide sequence: TGTGCCAGCAGTCCCGAATCGGATGGCTACACCTTC. This gives the protein CASSPESDGYTF. The J gene is TRBJ1-2, the V gene TRBV12-3 or TRBV12-4; the D is unclear. The germline V and J ends were trimmed by 5 bases and 6 bases, with 10 bases remaining between them. This CDR3 region has 12 residues.